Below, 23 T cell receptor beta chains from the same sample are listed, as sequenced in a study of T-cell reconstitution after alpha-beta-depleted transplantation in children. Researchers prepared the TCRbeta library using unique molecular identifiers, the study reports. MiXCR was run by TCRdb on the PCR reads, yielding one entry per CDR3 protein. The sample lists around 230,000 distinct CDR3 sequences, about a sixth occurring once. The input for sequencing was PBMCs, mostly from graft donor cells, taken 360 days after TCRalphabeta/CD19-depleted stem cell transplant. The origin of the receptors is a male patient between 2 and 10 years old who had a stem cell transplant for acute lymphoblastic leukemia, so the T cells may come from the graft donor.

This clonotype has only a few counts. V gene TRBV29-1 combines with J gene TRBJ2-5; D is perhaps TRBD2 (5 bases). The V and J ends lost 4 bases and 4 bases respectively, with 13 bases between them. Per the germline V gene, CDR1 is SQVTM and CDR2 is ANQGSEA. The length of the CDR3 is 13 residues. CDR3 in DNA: TGCAGCGTTGCCCTACGGGGTCGAGAGACCCAGTACTTC. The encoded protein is CSVALRGRETQYF.

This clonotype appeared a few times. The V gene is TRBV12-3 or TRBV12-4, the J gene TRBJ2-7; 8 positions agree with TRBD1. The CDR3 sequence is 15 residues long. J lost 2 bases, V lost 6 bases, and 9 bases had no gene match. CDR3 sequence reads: CASRPTGGVPYEQYF. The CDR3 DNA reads TGTGCCAGCAGACCCACAGGGGGTGTTCCCTACGAGCAGTACTTC.

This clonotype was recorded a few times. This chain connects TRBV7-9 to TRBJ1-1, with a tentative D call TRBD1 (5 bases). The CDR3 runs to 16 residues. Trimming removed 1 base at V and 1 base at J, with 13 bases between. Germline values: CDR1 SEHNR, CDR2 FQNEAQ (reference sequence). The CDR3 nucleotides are TGTGCCAGCAGCTTAGAGGCAGGGTTGGCGAACACTGAAGCTTTCTTT. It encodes CASSLEAGLANTEAFF. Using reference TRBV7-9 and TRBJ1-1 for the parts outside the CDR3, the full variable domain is DTGVSQNPRHKITKRGQNVTFRCDPISEHNRLYWYRQTLGQGPEFLTYFQNEAQLEKSRLLSDRFSAERPKGSFSTLEIQRTEQGDSAMYLCASSLEAGLANTEAFFGQGTRLTVV.

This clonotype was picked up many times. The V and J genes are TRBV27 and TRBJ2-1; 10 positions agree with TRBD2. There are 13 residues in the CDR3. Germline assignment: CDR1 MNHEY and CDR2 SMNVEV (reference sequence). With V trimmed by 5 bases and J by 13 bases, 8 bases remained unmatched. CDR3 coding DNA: TGTGCCAGCAGTCTTTTAACTAGCGGGGAACAGTTCTTC. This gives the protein CASSLLTSGEQFF.

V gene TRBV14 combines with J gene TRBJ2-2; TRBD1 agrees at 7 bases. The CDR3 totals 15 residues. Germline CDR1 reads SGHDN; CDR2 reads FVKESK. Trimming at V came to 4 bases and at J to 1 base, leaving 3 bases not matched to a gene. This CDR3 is CASSLGQKNTGELFF. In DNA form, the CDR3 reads TGTGCCAGCAGCCTGGGACAGAAGAACACCGGGGAGCTGTTTTTT.

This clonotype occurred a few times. In DNA form, the CDR3 reads TGTGCCAGCAGCATAGGGACAGCGTATAATTCACCCCTCCACTTT. This gives the protein CASSIGTAYNSPLHF. V is TRBV7-9 and J is TRBJ1-6, with 7 bases lining up with TRBD1. CDR1 is SEHNR and CDR2 is FQNEAQ in the germline V gene (reference sequence). Trimming at V came to 5 bases and at J to 4 bases, leaving 5 bases not matched to a gene. The CDR3 consists of 15 residues.

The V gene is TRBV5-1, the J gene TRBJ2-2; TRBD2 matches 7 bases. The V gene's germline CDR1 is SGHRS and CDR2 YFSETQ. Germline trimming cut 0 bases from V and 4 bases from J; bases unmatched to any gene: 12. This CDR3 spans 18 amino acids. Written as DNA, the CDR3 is TGCGCCAGCAGCTTGGGGAGGGCCGGGCTAGCGGTCACCGGGGAGCTGTTTTTT. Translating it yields CASSLGRAGLAVTGELFF.

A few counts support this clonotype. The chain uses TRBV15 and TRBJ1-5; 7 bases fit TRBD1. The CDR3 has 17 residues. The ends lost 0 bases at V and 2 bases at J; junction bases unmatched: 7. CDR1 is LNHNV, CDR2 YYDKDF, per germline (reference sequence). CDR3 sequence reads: CATSRDTGVGGNQPQHF. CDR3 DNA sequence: TGTGCCACCAGCAGAGACACAGGGGTCGGAGGCAATCAGCCCCAGCATTTT.

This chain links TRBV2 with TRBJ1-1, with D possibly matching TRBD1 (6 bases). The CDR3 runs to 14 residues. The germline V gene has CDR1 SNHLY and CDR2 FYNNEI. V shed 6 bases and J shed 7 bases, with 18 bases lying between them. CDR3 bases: TGTGCCAGCAGCCTTTTGTGGGGGCAGGGTGAAGCTTTCTTT. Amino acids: CASSLLWGQGEAFF.

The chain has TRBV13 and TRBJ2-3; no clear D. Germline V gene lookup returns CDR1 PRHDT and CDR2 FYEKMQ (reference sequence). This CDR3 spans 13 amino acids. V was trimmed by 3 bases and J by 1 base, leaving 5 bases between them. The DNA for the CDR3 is TGTGCCAGCAGCTTGAGTCGCACAGATACGCAGTATTTT. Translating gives CASSLSRTDTQYF. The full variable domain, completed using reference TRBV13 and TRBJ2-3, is AAGVIQSPRHLIKEKRETATLKCYPIPRHDTVYWYQQGPGQDPQFLISFYEKMQSDKGSIPDRFSAQQFSDYHSELNMSSLELGDSALYFCASSLSRTDTQYFGPGTRLTVL.

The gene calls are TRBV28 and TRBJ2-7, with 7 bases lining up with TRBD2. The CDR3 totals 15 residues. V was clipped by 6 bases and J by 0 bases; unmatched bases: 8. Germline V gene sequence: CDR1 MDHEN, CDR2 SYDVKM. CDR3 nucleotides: TGTGCCAGCAGCTCCCTCCGGGACTACTCCTACGAGCAGTACTTC. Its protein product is CASSSLRDYSYEQYF.

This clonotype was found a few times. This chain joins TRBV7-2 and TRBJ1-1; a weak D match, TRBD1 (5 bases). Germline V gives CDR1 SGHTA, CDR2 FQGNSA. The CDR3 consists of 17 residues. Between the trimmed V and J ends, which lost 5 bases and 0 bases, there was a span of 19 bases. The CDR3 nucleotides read TGTGCCAGCAGCCCCAAGTCGTCAGGGCCCATGAACACTGAAGCTTTCTTT. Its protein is CASSPKSSGPMNTEAFF.

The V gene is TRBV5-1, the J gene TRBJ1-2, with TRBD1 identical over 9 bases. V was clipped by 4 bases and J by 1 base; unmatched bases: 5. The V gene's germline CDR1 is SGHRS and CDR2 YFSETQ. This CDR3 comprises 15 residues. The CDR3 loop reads CASSPGQGLNYGYTF. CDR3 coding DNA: TGCGCCAGCAGCCCGGGACAGGGACTTAACTATGGCTACACCTTC.

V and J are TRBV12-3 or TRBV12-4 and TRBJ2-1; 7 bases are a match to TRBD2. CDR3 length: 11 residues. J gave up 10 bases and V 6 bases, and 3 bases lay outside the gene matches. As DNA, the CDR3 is TGTGCCAGCAGGCGGGGGAGGGAGCAGTTCTTC. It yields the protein CASRRGREQFF.

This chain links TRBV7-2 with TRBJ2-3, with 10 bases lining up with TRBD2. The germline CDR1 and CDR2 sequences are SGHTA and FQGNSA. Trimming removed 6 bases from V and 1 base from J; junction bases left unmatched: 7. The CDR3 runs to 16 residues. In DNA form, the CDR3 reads TGTGCCAGCAGTCAGGCTAGCGGGGGTGGCACAGATACGCAGTATTTT. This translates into CASSQASGGGTDTQYF. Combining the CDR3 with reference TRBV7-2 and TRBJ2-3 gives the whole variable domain GAGVSQSPSNKVTEKGKDVELRCDPISGHTALYWYRQSLGQGLEFLIYFQGNSAPDKSGLPSDRFSAERTGGSVSTLTIQRTQQEDSAVYLCASSQASGGGTDTQYFGPGTRLTVL.

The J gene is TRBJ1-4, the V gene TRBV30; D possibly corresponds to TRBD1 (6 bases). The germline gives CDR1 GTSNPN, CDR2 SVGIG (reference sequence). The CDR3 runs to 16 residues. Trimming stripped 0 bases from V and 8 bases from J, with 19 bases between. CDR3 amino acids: CAWSVARVRGEEKLFF. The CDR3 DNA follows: TGTGCCTGGAGTGTCGCCAGGGTGAGGGGGGAGGAAAAACTGTTTTTT. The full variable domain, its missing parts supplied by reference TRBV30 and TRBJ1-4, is SQTIHQWPATLVQPVGSPLSLECTVEGTSNPNLYWYRQAAGRGLQLLFYSVGIGQISSEVPQNLSASRPQDRQFILSSKKLLLSDSGFYLCAWSVARVRGEEKLFFGSGTQLSVL.

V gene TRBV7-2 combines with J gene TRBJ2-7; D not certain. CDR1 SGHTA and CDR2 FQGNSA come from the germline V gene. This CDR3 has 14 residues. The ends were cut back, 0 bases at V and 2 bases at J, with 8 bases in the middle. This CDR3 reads CASSLAIGTYEQYF. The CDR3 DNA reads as TGTGCCAGCAGCTTAGCTATTGGGACCTACGAGCAGTACTTC.

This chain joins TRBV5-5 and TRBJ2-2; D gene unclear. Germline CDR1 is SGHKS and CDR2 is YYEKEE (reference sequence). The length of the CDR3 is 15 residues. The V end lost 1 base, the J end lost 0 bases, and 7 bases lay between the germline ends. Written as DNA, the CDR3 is TGTGCCAGCAGCTTGACAGTAACGAACACCGGGGAGCTGTTTTTT. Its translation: CASSLTVTNTGELFF.

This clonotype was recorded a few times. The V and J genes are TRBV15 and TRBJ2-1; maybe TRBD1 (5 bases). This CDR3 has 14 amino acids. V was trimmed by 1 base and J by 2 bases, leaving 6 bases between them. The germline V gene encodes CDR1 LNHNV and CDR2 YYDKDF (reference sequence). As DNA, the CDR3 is TGTGCCACCAGCAGAGGCAGGGCCTACAATGAGCAGTTCTTC. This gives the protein CATSRGRAYNEQFF.

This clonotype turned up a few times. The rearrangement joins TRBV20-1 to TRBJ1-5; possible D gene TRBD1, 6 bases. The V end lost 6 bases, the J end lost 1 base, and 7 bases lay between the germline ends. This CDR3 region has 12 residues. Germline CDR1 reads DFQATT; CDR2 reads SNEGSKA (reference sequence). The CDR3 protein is CSAGQSNQPQHF. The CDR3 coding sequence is TGCAGTGCCGGACAGAGCAATCAGCCCCAGCATTTT.

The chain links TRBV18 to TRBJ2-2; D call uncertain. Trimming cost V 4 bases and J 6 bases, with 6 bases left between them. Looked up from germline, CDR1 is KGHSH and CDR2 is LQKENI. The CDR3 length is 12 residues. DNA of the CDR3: TGTGCCAGCTCACTACTATCCGGGGAGCTGTTTTTT. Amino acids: CASSLLSGELFF.

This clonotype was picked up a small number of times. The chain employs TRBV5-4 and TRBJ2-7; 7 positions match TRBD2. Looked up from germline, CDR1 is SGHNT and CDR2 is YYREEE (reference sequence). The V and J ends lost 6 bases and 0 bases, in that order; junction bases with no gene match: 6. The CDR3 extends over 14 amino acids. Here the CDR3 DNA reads TGTGCCAGCACCACCGGGGGGTACTCCTACGAGCAGTACTTC. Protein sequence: CASTTGGYSYEQYF. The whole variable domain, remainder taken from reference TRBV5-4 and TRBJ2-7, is ETGVTQSPTHLIKTRGQQVTLRCSSQSGHNTVSWYQQALGQGPQFIFQYYREEENGRGNFPPRFSGLQFPNYSSELNVNALELDDSALYLCASTTGGYSYEQYFGPGTRLTVT.

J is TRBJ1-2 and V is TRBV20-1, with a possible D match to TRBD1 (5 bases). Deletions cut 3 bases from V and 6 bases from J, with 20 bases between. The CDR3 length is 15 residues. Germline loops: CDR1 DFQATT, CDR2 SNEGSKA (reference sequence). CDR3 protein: CSASSSFGGGNGYTF. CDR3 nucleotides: TGCAGTGCTAGTTCCAGCTTCGGGGGTGGGAATGGCTACACCTTC.